The rows below give T cell receptor beta chains drawn from one sample of a study of early T cells in non-severe SARS-CoV-2 infection. TCRdb ran MiXCR on the 5' RACE reads and lists one entry per CDR3 protein. Among 55,000 to 75,000 distinct CDR3 sequences listed, approximately 9.1% were seen once. This specimen consisted of whole blood, obtained at baseline. The receptors come from an adult who was a healthcare worker with PCR-confirmed SARS-CoV-2 infection or an uninfected control (not recorded which). Both conserved end residues are part of each CDR3. Each record gives: J gene, V gene, CDR3 protein.

>TRBJ1-2|TRBV28
CASSFPQGWNYGYTF
>TRBJ1-4|TRBV16
CASSQAPYEKLFF
>TRBJ1-1|TRBV12-3/TRBV12-4
CASSFSSRGTEAFF
>TRBJ2-4|TRBV7-7
CASLSLAKNIQYF
>TRBJ1-1|TRBV28
CASSPLATGRNTEAFF
>TRBJ2-7|TRBV5-5
CASSFTVAYEQYF
>TRBJ2-7|TRBV28
CASSPHQGLAGAYEQYF
>TRBJ1-2|TRBV18
CASSPDRLSNYGYTF
>TRBJ1-1|TRBV30
CAWSVGNMNTEAFF
>TRBJ1-5|TRBV28
CASSFGEGLGNQPQHF
>TRBJ2-3|TRBV27
CASSSVALSTDTQYF
>TRBJ1-5|TRBV7-2
CASSLNPGQPQHF
>TRBJ2-2|TRBV5-1
CASSKEWGSTGELFF
>TRBJ2-6|TRBV6-2/TRBV6-3
CASSFSGANVLTF
>TRBJ1-4|TRBV7-8
CASSTERRDNEKLFF
>TRBJ2-5|TRBV7-2
CASSSDSGGRTQYF
>TRBJ2-3|TRBV12-3/TRBV12-4
CASSFGITDTQYF
>TRBJ2-5|TRBV5-1
CASSFTEQETQYF
>TRBJ1-1|TRBV5-4
CASSLEMGVTEAFF
>TRBJ2-2|TRBV5-4
CASSSEYGAGELFF
>TRBJ2-1|TRBV9
CASSVAGLLAGGVHEQFF
>TRBJ1-4|TRBV14
CASSGTGHEKLFF
>TRBJ2-1|TRBV6-5
CASSYSTSGRARAYNVQFF
>TRBJ2-5|TRBV4-1
CASSQQRTSGQIQETQYF
>TRBJ2-1|TRBV11-1
CASANNEQFF
>TRBJ2-2|TRBV20-1
CSASRTGDSGELFF
>TRBJ2-7|TRBV5-1
CASSMRGDREEQYF
>TRBJ2-5|TRBV6-5
CASGLGTQETQYF
>TRBJ1-2|TRBV19
CASMRTEGAGKMVGYTF
>TRBJ2-2|TRBV29-1
CSVLPGANTGELFF
>TRBJ2-6|TRBV11-2
CASSLQVSGANVLTF
>TRBJ2-1|TRBV25-1
CASTASPALGNEQFF
>TRBJ1-2|TRBV5-1
CASSFSGTPGDYGYTF
>TRBJ2-7|TRBV28
CASSTPGHVSYEQYF
>TRBJ2-5|TRBV28
CASGTDNQETQYF
>TRBJ2-5|TRBV6-5
CASSYEGLETQYF
>TRBJ1-6|TRBV14
CASSQWTGASTLHF
>TRBJ1-5|TRBV23-1
CASSQSWGNQPQHF
>TRBJ2-3|TRBV20-1
CSATSLAGDTDTQYF
>TRBJ2-7|TRBV6-5
CASSPRLAGVSEQYF
>TRBJ1-1|TRBV7-9
CASSLVDEAFF
>TRBJ2-5|TRBV6-2/TRBV6-3
CASSSLAGGRETQYF
>TRBJ2-7|TRBV7-9
CASSWVGSEQYF
>TRBJ2-5|TRBV12-3/TRBV12-4
CASRWTGRETQYF
>TRBJ2-7|TRBV18
CASSPTSGRVTEQYF
>TRBJ2-2|TRBV7-6
CASSLDETGSTGELFF
>TRBJ2-1|TRBV28
CASSPQTDYNEQFF
>TRBJ1-2|TRBV6-6
CASSYSGTGANPYGYTF
>TRBJ2-1|TRBV5-5
CAKIFSGSSYNEQFF
>TRBJ2-1|TRBV18
CASSGRWVAQNNEQFF
>TRBJ2-6|TRBV30
CAWSDSEMRLTSGANVLTF
>TRBJ2-7|TRBV4-3
CASSQATRWDTEQYF